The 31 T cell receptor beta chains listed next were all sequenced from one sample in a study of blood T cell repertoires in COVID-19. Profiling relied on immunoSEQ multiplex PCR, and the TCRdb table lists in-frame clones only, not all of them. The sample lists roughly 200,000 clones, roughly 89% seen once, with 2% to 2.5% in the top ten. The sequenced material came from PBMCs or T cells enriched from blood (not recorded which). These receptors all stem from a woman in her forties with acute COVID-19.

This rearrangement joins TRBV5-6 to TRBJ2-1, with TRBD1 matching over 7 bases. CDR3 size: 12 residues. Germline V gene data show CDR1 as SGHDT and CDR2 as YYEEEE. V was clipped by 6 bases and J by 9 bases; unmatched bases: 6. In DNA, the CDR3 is TGTGCCAGCACCATGGGGACAGTTGAGCAGTTCTTC. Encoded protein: CASTMGTVEQFF.

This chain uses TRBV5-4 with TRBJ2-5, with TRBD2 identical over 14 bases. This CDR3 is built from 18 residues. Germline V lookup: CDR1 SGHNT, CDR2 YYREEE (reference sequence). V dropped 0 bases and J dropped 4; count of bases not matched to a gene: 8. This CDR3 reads CASSLVGGTSGSSETQYF. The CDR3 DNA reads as TGTGCCAGCAGCTTGGTTGGGGGGACTAGCGGGAGCTCAGAGACCCAGTACTTC.

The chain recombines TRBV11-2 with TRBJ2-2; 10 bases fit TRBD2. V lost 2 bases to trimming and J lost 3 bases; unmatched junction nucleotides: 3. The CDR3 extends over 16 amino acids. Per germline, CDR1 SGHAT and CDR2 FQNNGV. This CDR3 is CASSLRLAGDTGELFF. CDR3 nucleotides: TGTGCCAGCAGCTTACGGCTAGCGGGAGACACCGGGGAGCTGTTTTTT.

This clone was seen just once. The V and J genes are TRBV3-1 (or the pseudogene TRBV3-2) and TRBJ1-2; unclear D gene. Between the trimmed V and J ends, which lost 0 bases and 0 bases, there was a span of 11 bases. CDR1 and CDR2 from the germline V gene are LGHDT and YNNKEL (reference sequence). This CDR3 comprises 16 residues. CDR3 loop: CASSQDPIRTNYGYTF. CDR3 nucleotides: TGTGCCAGCAGCCAAGATCCAATCAGAACTAACTATGGCTACACCTTC.

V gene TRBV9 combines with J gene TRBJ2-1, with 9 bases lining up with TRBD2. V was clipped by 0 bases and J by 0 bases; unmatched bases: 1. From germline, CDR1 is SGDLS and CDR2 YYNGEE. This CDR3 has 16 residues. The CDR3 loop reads CASSVGRGGSYNEQFF. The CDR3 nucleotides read TGTGCCAGCAGCGTAGGGCGGGGGGGCTCCTACAATGAGCAGTTCTTC.

The CDR3 DNA reads as TGTGCCAGCAGTTTACCCAGGGACTATGGCTACACCTTC. Protein sequence: CASSLPRDYGYTF. The chain couples TRBV28 to TRBJ1-2; D might be TRBD1 (5 bases). V was clipped by 2 bases and J by 3 bases, with 7 bases between them. Germline V gene data show CDR1 as MDHEN and CDR2 as SYDVKM. The length of the CDR3 is 13 residues.

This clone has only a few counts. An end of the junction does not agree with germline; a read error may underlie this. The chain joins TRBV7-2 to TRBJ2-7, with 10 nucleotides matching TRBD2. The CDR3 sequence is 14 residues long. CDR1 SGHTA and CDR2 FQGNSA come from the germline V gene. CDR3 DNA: TGTGCCAGCAGCATAGCGGGAGGACCCTACGAGCAGTACTTC. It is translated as CASSIAGGPYEQYF.

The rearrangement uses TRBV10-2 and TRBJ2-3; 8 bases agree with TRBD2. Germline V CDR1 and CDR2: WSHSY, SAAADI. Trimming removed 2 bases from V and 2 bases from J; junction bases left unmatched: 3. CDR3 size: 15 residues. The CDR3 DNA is TGCGCCAGCAGTGAGCGGGGGGGCGACACAGATACGCAGTATTTT. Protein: CASSERGGDTDTQYF.

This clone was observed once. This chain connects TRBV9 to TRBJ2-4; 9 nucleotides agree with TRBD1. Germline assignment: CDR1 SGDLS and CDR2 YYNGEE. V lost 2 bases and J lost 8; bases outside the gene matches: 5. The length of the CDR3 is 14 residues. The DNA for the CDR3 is TGTGCCAGCAGCGTCGGACAGGGGACGGACATTCAGTACTTC. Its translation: CASSVGQGTDIQYF. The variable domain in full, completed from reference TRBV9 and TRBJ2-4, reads DSGVTQTPKHLITATGQRVTLRCSPRSGDLSVYWYQQSLDQGLQFLIQYYNGEERAKGNILERFSAQQFPDLHSELNLSSLELGDSALYFCASSVGQGTDIQYFGAGTRLSVL.

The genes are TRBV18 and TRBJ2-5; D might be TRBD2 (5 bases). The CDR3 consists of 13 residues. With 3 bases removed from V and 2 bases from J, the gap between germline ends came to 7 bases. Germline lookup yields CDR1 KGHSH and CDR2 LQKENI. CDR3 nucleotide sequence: TGTGCCAGCTCACCCACTAGGCAAGAGACCCAGTACTTC. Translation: CASSPTRQETQYF.

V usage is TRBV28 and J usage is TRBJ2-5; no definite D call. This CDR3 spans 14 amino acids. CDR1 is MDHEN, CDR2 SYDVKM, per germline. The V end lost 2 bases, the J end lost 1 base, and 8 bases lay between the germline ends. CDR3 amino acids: CASSLGPRQETQYF. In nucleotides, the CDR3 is TGTGCCAGCAGTTTAGGGCCTCGCCAAGAGACCCAGTACTTC.

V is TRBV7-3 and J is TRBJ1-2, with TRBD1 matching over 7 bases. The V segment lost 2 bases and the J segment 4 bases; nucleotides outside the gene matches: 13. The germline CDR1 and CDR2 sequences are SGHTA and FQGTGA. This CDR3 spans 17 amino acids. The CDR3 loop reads CASSLGDDRELPYGYTF. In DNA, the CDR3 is TGTGCCAGCAGCTTAGGGGACGACAGGGAACTCCCCTATGGCTACACCTTC.

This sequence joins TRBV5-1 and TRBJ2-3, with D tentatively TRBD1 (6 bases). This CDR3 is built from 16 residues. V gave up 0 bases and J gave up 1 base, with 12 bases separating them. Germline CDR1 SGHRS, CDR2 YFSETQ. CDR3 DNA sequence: TGCGCCAGCAGCTTGGCCGTAGGACAGCGCACAGATACGCAGTATTTT. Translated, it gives CASSLAVGQRTDTQYF.

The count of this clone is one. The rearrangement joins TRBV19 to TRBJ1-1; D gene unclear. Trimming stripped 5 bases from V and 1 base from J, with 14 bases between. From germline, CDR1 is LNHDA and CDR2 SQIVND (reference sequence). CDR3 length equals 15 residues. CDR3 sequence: CASSPQYLQNTEAFF. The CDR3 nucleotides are TGTGCCAGTAGTCCCCAGTACCTGCAGAACACTGAAGCTTTCTTT.

CDR3 sequence (DNA): TGTGCCGACACCTTGGCGGGAGGCTGCACAGATACGCAGTATTTT. Its protein product is CADTLAGGCTDTQYF. The chain is built from TRBV5-6 and TRBJ2-3, with 8 bases lining up with TRBD2. Germline-derived CDR1 and CDR2 are SGHDT and YYEEEE. After removal of 10 bases from V and 1 base from J, the junction contained 11 bases not matched to a gene. This CDR3 is built from 15 residues.

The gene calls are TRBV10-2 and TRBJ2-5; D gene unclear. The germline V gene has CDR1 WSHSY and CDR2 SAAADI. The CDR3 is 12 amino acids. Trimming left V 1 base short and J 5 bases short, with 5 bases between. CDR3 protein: CASSEFSETQYF. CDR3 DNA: TGCGCCAGCAGTGAGTTTTCGGAGACCCAGTACTTC.

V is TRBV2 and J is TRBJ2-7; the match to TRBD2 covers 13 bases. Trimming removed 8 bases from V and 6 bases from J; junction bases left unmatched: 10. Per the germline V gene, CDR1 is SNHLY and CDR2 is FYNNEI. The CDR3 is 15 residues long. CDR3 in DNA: TGTGCCAGCTCAGTACTAGCGGGAGGGCCTGGCGAGCAGTACTTC. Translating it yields CASSVLAGGPGEQYF. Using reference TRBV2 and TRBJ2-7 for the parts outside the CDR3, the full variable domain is EPEVTQTPSHQVTQMGQEVILRCVPISNHLYFYWYRQILGQKVEFLVSFYNNEISEKSEIFDDQFSVERPDGSNFTLKIRSTKLEDSAMYFCASSVLAGGPGEQYFGPGTRLTVT.

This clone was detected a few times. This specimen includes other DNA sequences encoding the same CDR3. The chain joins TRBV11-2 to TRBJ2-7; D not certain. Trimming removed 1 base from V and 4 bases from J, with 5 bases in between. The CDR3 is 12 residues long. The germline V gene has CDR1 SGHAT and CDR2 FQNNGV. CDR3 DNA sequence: TGTGCCAGCAGCTTAGTTCTTTACGAGCAGTACTTC. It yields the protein CASSLVLYEQYF. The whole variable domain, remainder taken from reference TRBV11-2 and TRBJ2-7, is EAGVAQSPRYKIIEKRQSVAFWCNPISGHATLYWYQQILGQGPKLLIQFQNNGVVDDSQLPKDRFSAERLKGVDSTLKIQPAKLEDSAVYLCASSLVLYEQYFGPGTRLTVT.

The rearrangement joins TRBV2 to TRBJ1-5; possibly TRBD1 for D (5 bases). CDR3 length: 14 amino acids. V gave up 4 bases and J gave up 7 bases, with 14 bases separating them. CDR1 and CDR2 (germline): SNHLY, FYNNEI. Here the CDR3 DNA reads TGTGCCAGCAGTGGAGGAAAGGGGAACCAGCCCCAGCATTTT. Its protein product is CASSGGKGNQPQHF.

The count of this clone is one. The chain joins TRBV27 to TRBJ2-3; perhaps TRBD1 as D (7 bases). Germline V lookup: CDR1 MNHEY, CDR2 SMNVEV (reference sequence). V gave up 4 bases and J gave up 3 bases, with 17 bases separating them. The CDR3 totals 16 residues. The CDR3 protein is CASSSRPTGRTDTQYF. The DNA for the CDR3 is TGTGCCAGCAGTTCCCGTCCGACAGGGAGGACAGATACGCAGTATTTT.

The CDR3 sequence: CASSSTRTSGRGTGELFF. CDR3 DNA sequence: TGTGCCAGCAGCTCAACACGGACTAGCGGGAGGGGCACCGGGGAGCTGTTTTTT. The chain joins TRBV7-3 to TRBJ2-2, with 15 positions matching TRBD2. J lost 4 bases, V lost 4 bases, and 7 bases had no gene match. In germline, CDR1 is SGHTA, CDR2 FQGTGA. CDR3 size: 18 residues.

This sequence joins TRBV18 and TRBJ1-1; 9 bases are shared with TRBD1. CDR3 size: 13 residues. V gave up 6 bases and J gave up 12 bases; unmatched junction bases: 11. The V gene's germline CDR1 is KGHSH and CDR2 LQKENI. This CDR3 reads CASSPPGQGGSFF. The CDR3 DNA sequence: TGTGCCAGCTCTCCTCCGGGACAGGGAGGGTCTTTCTTT.

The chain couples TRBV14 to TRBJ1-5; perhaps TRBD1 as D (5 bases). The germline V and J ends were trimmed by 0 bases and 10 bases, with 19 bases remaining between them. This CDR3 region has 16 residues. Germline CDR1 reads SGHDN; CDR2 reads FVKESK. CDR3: CASSQDSGPHGFPQHF. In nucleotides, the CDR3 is TGTGCCAGCAGCCAAGATTCAGGGCCCCACGGTTTCCCCCAGCATTTT.

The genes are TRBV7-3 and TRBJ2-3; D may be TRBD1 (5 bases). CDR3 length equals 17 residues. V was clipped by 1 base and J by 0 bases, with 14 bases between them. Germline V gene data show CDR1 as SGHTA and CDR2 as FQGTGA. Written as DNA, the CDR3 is TGTGCCAGCAGCTTAAGGGGCCCTGCGTACAGCACAGATACGCAGTATTTT. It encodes CASSLRGPAYSTDTQYF.

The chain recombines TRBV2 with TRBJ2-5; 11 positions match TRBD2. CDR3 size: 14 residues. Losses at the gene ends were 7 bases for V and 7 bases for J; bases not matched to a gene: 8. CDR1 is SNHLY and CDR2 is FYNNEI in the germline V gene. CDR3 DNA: TGTGCCAGCATGACTAGCGGGGCCGGGGGGACCCAGTACTTC. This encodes CASMTSGAGGTQYF.

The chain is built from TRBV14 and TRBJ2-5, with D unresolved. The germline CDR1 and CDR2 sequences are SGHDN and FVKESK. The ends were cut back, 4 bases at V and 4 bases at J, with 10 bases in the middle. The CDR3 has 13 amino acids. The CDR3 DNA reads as TGTGCCAGCAGCCCCGCTGTGAGAGAGACCCAGTACTTC. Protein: CASSPAVRETQYF.

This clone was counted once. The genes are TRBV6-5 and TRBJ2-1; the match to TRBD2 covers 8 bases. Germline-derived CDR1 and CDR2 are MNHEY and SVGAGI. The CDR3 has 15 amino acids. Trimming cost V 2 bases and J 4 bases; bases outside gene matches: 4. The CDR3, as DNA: TGTGCCAGCAGTTACGATAGCGGGGATTACAATGAGCAGTTCTTC. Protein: CASSYDSGDYNEQFF.

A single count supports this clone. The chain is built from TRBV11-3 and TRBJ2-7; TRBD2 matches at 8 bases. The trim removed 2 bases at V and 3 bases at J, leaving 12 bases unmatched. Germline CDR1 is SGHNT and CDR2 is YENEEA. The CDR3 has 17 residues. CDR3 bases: TGTGCCAGCAGCTTATCCCCCTCGACTAGCGCCTACTACGAGCAGTACTTC. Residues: CASSLSPSTSAYYEQYF.

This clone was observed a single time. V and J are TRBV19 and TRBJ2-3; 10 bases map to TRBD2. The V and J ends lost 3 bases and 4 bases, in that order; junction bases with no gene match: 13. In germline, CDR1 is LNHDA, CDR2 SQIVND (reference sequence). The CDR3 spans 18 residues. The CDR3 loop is CASSMSRLASGSPDTQYF. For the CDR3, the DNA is TGTGCCAGTAGTATGTCGCGGTTGGCTAGCGGGAGTCCAGATACGCAGTATTTT.

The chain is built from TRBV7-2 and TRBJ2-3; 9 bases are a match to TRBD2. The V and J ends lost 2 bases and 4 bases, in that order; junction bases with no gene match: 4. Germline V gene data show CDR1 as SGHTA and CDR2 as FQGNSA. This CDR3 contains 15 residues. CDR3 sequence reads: CASSLSSGVSDTQYF. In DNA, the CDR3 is TGTGCCAGCAGCTTATCTAGCGGGGTCTCAGATACGCAGTATTTT.

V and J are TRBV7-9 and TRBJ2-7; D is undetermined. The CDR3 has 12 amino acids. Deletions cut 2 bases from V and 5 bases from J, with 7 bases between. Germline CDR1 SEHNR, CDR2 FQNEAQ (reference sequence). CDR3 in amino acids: CASSLLRHEQYF. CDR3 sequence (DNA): TGTGCCAGCAGCTTATTGAGGCACGAGCAGTACTTC.